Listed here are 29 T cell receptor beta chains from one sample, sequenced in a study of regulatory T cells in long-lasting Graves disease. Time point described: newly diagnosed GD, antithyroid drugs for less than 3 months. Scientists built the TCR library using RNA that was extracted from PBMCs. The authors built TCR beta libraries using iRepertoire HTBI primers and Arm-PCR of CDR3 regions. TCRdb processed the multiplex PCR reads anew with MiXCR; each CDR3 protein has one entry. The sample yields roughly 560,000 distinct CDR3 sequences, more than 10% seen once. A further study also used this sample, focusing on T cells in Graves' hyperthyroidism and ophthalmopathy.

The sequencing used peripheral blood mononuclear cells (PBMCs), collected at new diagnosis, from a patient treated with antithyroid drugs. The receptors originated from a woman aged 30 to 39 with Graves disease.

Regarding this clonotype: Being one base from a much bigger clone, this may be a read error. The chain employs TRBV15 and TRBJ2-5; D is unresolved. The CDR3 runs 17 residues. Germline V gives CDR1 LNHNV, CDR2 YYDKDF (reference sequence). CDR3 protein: CATSGERVFSKQETQYF. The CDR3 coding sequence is TGTGCCACCAGCGGAGAACGCGTCTTTTCTAAGCAAGAGACCCAGTACTTC.

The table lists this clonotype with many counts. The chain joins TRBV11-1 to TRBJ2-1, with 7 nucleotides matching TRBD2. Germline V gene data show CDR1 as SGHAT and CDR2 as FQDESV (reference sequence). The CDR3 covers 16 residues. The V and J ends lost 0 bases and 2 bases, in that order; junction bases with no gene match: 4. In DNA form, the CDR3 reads TGTGCCAGCAGCTTAGCGCGACTAGCCCCCTACAATGAGCAGTTCTTC. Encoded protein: CASSLARLAPYNEQFF.

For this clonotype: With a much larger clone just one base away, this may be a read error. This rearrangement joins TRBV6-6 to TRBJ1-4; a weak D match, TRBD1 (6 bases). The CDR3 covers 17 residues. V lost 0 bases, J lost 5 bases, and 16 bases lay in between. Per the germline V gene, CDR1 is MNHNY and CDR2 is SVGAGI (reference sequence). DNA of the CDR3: TGTGCCAGCAGTTACTCGATGGACAGCGCGAGAAATGAAAAACTGTTTTTT. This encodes CASSYSMDSARNEKLFF.

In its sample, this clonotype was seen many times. In nucleotides, the CDR3 is TGCAGTGCTAGATCGCCTTGGGGTCCCTTGAACACTGAAGCTTTCTTT. Its translation is CSARSPWGPLNTEAFF. The chain uses TRBV20-1 and TRBJ1-1, with no clear D. This CDR3 is 16 amino acids long. Trimming took off 2 bases at V and 0 bases at J, with 16 bases between the two ends. CDR1 and CDR2 from the germline V gene are DFQATT and SNEGSKA (reference sequence).

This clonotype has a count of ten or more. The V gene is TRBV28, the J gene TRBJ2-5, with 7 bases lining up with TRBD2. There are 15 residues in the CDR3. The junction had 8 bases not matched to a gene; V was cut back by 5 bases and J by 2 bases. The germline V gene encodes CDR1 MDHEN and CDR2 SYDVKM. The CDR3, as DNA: TGTGCCAGCAGTCGACCGGGACTAACACAAGAGACCCAGTACTTC. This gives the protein CASSRPGLTQETQYF.

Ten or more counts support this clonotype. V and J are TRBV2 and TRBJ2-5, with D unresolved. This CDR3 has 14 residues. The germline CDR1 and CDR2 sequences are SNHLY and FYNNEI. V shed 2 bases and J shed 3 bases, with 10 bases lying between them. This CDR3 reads CASSERNGKETQYF. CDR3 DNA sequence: TGTGCCAGCAGTGAACGTAACGGCAAAGAGACCCAGTACTTC.

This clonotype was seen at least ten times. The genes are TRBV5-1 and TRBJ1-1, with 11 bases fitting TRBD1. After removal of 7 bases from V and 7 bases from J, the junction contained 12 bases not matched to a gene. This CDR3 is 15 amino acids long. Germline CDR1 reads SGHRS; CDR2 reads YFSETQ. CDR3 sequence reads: CASSTGTGGRGEAFF. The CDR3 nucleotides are TGCGCCAGCTCCACGGGGACAGGGGGTCGGGGTGAAGCTTTCTTT.

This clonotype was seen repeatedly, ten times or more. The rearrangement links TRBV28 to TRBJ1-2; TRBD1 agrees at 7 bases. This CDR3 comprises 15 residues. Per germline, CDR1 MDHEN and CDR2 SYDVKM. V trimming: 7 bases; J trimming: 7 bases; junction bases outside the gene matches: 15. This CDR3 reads CASTNGEGAYFGYTF. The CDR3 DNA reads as TGTGCCAGCACCAACGGGGAGGGGGCCTATTTTGGCTACACCTTC.

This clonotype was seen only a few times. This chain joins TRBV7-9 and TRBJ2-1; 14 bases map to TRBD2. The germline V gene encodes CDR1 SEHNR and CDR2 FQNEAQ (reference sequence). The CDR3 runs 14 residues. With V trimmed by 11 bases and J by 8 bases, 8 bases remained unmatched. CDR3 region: CAGSGTSGSYEQFF. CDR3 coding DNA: TGTGCCGGCTCCGGGACTAGCGGGAGCTATGAGCAGTTCTTC.

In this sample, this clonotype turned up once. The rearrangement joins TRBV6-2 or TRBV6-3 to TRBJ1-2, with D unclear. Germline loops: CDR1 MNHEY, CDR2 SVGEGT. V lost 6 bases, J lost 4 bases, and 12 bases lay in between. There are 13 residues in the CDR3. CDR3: CASRGRSPYGYTF. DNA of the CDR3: TGTGCCAGCAGAGGACGGTCCCCCTATGGCTACACCTTC.

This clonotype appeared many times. The CDR3 here is CASSWTLGREQYF. The CDR3 DNA is TGTGCCAGTAGTTGGACATTGGGAAGGGAGCAGTACTTC. The chain employs TRBV19 and TRBJ2-7, with D possibly TRBD1 on 5 matching bases. Looked up from germline, CDR1 is LNHDA and CDR2 is SQIVND (reference sequence). V lost 5 bases, J lost 7 bases, and 15 bases lay in between. The CDR3 has 13 residues.

CDR3 nucleotide sequence: TGCGCCAGCAGCCGGACAGGCCCATTTAACGAGCAGTACTTC. Its protein is CASSRTGPFNEQYF. This chain connects TRBV5-1 to TRBJ2-7; 7 positions agree with TRBD1. In germline, CDR1 is SGHRS, CDR2 YFSETQ. Trimming cost V 4 bases and J 5 bases; bases outside gene matches: 9. The CDR3 spans 14 residues.

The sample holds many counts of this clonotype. The CDR3 loop reads CASSSGGQGIITQYF. Here the CDR3 DNA reads TGTGCCAGCAGCTCTGGGGGACAGGGAATCATCACGCAGTATTTT. This rearrangement joins TRBV11-3 to TRBJ2-3; 9 bases match TRBD1. This CDR3 has 15 amino acids. Germline CDR1 reads SGHNT; CDR2 reads YENEEA. V lost 4 bases, J lost 9 bases, and 11 bases stayed unmatched.

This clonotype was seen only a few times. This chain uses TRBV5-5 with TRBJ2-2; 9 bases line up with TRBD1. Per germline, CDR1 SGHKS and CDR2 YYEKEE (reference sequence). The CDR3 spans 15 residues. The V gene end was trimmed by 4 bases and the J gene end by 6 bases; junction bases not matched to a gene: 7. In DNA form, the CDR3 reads TGTGCCAGCAGCACAGGACAGGGGTCCCCCGGGGAGCTGTTTTTT. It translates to CASSTGQGSPGELFF.

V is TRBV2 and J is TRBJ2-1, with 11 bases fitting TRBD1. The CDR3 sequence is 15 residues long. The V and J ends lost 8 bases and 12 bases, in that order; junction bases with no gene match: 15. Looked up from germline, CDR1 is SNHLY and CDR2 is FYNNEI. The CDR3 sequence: CASVTPGTGGDGQFF. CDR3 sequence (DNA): TGTGCCAGCGTTACCCCCGGGACAGGGGGTGATGGGCAGTTCTTC.

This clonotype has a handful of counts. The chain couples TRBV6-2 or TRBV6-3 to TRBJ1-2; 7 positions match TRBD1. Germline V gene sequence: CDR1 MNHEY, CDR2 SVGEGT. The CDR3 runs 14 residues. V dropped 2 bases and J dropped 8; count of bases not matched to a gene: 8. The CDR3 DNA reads TGTGCCAGCAGTTACGGGACTCACAGGGGCGGCTACACCTTC. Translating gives CASSYGTHRGGYTF.

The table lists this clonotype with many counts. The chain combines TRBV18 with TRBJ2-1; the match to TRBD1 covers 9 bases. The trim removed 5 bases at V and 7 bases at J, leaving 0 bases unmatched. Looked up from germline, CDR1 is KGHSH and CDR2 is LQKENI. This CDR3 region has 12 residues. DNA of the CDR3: TGTGCCAGCTCAGGGACAGGGAATGAGCAGTTCTTC. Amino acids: CASSGTGNEQFF.

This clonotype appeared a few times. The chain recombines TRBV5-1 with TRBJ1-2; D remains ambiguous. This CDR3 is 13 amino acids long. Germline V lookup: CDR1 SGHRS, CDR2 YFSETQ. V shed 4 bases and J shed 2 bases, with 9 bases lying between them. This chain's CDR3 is CASSPTPNYGYTF. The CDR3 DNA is TGCGCCAGCAGCCCGACACCAAACTATGGCTACACCTTC.

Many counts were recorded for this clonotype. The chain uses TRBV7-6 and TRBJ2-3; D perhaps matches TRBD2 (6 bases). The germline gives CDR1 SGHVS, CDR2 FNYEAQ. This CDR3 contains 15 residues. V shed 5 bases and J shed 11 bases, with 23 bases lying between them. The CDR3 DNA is TGTGCCAGCAGCCTTATGAGCGGGCCCCAAAGTGGGCAGTATTTT. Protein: CASSLMSGPQSGQYF.

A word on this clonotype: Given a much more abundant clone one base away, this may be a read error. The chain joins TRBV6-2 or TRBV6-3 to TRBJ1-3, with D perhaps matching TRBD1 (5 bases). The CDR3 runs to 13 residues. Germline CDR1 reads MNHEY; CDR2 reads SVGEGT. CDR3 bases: TGTGCCAGCAGGACGGGACCAAGAAACACCAAATATTTT. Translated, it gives CASRTGPRNTKYF.

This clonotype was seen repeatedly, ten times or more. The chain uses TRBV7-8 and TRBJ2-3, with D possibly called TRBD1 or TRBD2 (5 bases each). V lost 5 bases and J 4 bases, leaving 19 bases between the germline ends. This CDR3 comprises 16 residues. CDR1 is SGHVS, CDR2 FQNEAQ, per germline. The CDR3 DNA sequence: TGTGCCAGCAGCCGAAGGGACCCCGGCCGTCCAGATACGCAGTATTTT. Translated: CASSRRDPGRPDTQYF.

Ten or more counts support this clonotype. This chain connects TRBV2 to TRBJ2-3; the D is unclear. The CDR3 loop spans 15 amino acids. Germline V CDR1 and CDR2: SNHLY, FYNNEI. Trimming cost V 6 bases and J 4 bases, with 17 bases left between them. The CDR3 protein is CASSPPPRTADTQYF. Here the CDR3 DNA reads TGTGCCAGCAGCCCCCCTCCCCGGACCGCAGATACGCAGTATTTT.

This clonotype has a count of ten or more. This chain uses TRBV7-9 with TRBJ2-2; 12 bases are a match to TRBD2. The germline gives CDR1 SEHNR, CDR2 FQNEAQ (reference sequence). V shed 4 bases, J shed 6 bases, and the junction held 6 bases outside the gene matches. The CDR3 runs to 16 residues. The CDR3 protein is CASSSPTSGSAGELFF. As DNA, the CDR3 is TGTGCCAGCAGCTCCCCGACTAGCGGGAGCGCCGGGGAGCTGTTTTTT.

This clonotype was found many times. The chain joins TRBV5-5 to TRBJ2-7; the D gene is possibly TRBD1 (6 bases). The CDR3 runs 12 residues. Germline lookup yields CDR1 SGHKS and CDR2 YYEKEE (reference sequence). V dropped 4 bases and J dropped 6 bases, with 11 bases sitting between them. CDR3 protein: CASSGGRGEQYF. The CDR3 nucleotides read TGTGCCAGCAGCGGGGGCAGAGGCGAGCAGTACTTC.

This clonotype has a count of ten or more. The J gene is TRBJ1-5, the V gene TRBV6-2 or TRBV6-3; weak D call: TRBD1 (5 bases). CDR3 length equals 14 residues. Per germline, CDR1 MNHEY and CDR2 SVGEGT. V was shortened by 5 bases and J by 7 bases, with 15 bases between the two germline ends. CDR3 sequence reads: CASSEGQVQQPQHF. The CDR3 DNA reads TGTGCCAGCAGTGAAGGACAAGTCCAACAGCCCCAGCATTTT.

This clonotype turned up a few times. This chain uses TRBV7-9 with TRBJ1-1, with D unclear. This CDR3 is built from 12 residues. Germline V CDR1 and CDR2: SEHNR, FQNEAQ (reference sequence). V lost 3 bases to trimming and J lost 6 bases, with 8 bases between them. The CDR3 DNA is TGTGCCAGCAGCTTGGGGAAATCTGAAGCTTTCTTT. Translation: CASSLGKSEAFF.

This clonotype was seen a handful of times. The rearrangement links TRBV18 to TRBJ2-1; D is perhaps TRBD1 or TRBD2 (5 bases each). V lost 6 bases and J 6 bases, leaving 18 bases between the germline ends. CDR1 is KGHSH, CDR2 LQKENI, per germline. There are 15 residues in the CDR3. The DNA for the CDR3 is TGTGCCAGCTCGCATCCCGGGGCGGTGCGCAATGAGCAGTTCTTC. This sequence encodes CASSHPGAVRNEQFF.

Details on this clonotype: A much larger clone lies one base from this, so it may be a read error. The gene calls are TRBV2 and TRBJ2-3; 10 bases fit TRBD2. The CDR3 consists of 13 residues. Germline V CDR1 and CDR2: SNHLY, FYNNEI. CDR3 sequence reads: CASLAGVGDMQYF. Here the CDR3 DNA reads TGTGCCAGCCTAGCGGGAGTTGGAGATATGCAGTATTTT.

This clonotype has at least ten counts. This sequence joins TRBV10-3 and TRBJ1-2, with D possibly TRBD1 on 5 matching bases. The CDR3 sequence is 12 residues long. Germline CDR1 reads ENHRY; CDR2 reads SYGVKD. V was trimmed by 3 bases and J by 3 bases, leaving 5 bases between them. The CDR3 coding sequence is TGTGCCATCAGTGACAGGGACTATGGCTACACCTTC. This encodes CAISDRDYGYTF.